Listed here are 3 T cell receptor beta chains from one sample, sequenced in a study of technical replicates of blood from several donors. TCRdb's table, derived via immunoSEQ multiplex PCR, lists solely in-frame clones and lacks some. The table includes fewer than 90,000 clones, 93% detected once. Sequencing was performed on T cells isolated from PBMCs. The origin of the receptors is a human donor in good health.

Comment on this clone: Relative to the germline gene, one junction end is altered; a read error may explain this. CDR3 amino acids: CASSHSGMNTGELFF. DNA of the CDR3: TGTGCCAGCAGTCACTCCGGTATGAACACCGGGGAGCTGTTTTTT. The rearrangement uses TRBV6-6 and TRBJ2-2, with unresolved D. Germline V gives CDR1 MNHNY, CDR2 SVGAGI (reference sequence). The CDR3 runs 15 residues.

This clone was counted a single time. The gene calls are TRBV7-2 and TRBJ2-3, with 9 positions matching TRBD2. From germline, CDR1 is SGHTA and CDR2 FQGNSA. V gave up 4 bases and J gave up 1 base; unmatched junction bases: 3. The CDR3 spans 15 residues. The CDR3 loop is CASSSKREGTDTQYF. In nucleotides, the CDR3 is TGTGCCAGCAGCTCGAAGCGGGAGGGCACAGATACGCAGTATTTT. The complete variable domain, with remaining parts taken from reference TRBV7-2 and TRBJ2-3, reads GAGVSQSPSNKVTEKGKDVELRCDPISGHTALYWYRQSLGQGLEFLIYFQGNSAPDKSGLPSDRFSAERTGGSVSTLTIQRTQQEDSAVYLCASSSKREGTDTQYFGPGTRLTVL.

The chain combines TRBV9 with TRBJ2-5; TRBD1 matches 10 bases. Trimming at V came to 2 bases and at J to 5 bases, leaving 0 bases not matched to a gene. This CDR3 spans 13 amino acids. Germline V gives CDR1 SGDLS, CDR2 YYNGEE. CDR3 protein: CASSVGQGETQYF. The CDR3 DNA is TGTGCCAGCAGCGTGGGACAGGGGGAGACCCAGTACTTC.